The rows below give T cell receptor beta chains drawn from one sample of a study of T cells in Graves' hyperthyroidism and ophthalmopathy. TCRdb re-analysed the multiplex PCR reads in MiXCR, keeping a single row per CDR3 protein. The sample consists of 490,000 or so distinct CDR3 sequences, about 20% of them appearing once. Sequencing was performed on blood. The receptors were gathered from a man aged 40-49 years with Graves' ophthalmopathy. Each CDR3 is given with its conserved first and last residue. D genes are given only for firm matches. Clone sizes are given selectively: once, few, many, or a class where the clone is expanded.

abundance	v_gene	j_gene	d_gene	CDR3nt	CDR3aa
.	TRBV7-8	TRBJ2-7	TRBD2	TGTGCCAGCAGCGAGACTAGCGGGGGGCCCGCCTACGAGCAGTACTTC	CASSETSGGPAYEQYF
.	TRBV6-1	TRBJ2-2	TRBD1	TGTGCCAGCAGCCGGGACAGTTCGAACACCGGGGAGCTGTTTTTT	CASSRDSSNTGELFF
.	TRBV9	TRBJ2-7	TRBD1	TGTGCCAGCAGCATTGGGGACAGCTCCTACGAGCAGTACTTC	CASSIGDSSYEQYF
few	TRBV27	TRBJ2-7	.	TGTGCCAGCAGTCTTATGGGAGGTGCCTACGAGCAGTGCTTC	CASSLMGGAYEQCF
.	TRBV5-1	TRBJ2-5	TRBD2	TGCGCCAGCCAGAATAGCGGGAGCGGGGAGACCCAGTACTTC	CASQNSGSGETQYF
.	TRBV6-2/TRBV6-3	TRBJ2-3	TRBD2	TGTGCCAGCAGCCCAGCGGGAGGAAGCCCAGATACGCAGTATTTT	CASSPAGGSPDTQYF
once	TRBV2	TRBJ2-7	.	TGTGCCAGCAGTGACTTGGGGGTCTTCGAGCGGTACTTC	CASSDLGVFERYF
.	TRBV4-2	TRBJ2-1	.	TGTGCCAGCAGCCAAGAGGGTCAGGATGAGCAGTTCTTC	CASSQEGQDEQFF
many	TRBV27	TRBJ2-7	.	TGTGCCAGCAGACGACTGGACGGTTACGAGCAGTACTTC	CASRRLDGYEQYF
.	TRBV20-1	TRBJ1-4	.	TGCAGTGCTAGGGGGTTGGAAGAAAAACTGTTTTTT	CSARGLEEKLFF
.	TRBV19	TRBJ1-1	.	TGTGCCAGTAGCGACGCAGGGGAGTGGAGCACTGAAGCTTTCTTT	CASSDAGEWSTEAFF
few	TRBV7-2	TRBJ2-2	.	TGTGCCAGCAGCTTAATTAGGCCCACCGGGGAGCTGTTTTTT	CASSLIRPTGELFF
few	TRBV5-1	TRBJ1-2	TRBD1	TGCGCCAGCAGCGCCTGGACAGGGGAGGATGGCTACACCTTC	CASSAWTGEDGYTF
many	TRBV7-9	TRBJ2-3	.	TGTGCCAGCAGCTTATCGGACAACAACACAGATACGCAGTATTTT	CASSLSDNNTDTQYF
.	TRBV29-1	TRBJ1-1	TRBD1	TGCAGCGTTGGGGACAGGGGGGACACTGAAGCTTTCTTT	CSVGDRGDTEAFF
few	TRBV2	TRBJ2-2	TRBD2	TGTGCCAGCGGTCCTAGCGGGGGGGAAACCGGGGAGCTGTTTTTT	CASGPSGGETGELFF